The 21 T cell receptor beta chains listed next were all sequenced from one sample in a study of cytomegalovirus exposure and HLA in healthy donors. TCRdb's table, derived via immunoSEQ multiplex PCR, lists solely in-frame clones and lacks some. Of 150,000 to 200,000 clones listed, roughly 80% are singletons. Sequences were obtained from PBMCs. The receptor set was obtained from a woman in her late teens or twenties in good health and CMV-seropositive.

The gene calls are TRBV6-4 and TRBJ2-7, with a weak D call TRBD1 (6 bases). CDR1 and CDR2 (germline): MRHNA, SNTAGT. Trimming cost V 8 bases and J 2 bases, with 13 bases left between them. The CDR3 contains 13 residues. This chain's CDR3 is CASQTGPTYEQYF. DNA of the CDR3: TGTGCCAGCCAAACAGGGCCGACCTACGAGCAGTACTTC.

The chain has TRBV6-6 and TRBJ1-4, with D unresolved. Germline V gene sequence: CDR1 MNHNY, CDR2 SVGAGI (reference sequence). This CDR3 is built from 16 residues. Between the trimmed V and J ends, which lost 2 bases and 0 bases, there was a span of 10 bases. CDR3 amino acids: CASSYNVRSTNEKLFF. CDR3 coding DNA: TGTGCCAGCAGTTACAACGTGAGGTCAACTAATGAAAAACTGTTTTTT.

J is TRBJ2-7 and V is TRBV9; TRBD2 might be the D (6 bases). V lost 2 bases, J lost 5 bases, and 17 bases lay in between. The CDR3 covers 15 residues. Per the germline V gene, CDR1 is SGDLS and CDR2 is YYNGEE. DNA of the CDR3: TGTGCCAGCAGCGTGGAGGGGACTCCTAATGACGAGCAGTACTTC. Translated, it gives CASSVEGTPNDEQYF.

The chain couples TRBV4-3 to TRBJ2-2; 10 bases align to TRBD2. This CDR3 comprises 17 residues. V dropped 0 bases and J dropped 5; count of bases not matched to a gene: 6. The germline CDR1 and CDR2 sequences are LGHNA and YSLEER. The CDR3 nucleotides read TGCGCCAGCAGCCAAGAGGACCCAGCGGGGGGGACCGGGGAGCTGTTTTTT. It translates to CASSQEDPAGGTGELFF.

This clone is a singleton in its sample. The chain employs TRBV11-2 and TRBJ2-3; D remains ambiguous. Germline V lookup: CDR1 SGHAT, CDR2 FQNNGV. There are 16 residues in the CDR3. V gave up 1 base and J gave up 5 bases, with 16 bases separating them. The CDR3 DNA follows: TGTGCCAGCAGCTTAGGTCTTTCGGGTGTGGGAGATACGCAGTATTTT. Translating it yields CASSLGLSGVGDTQYF.

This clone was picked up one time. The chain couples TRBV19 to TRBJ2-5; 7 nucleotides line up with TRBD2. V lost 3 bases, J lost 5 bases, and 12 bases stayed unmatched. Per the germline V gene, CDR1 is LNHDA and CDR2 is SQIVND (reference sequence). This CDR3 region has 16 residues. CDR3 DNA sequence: TGTGCCAGTAGTATCGGTCCTAGCGGCGGTCGGGAGACCCAGTACTTC. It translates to CASSIGPSGGRETQYF.

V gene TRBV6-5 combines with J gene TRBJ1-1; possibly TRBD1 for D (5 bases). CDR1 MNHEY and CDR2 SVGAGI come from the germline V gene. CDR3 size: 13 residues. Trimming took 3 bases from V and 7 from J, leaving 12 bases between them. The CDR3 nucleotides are TGTGCCAGCAGTTATAACCCAGGGCGTGAAGCTTTCTTT. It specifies CASSYNPGREAFF.

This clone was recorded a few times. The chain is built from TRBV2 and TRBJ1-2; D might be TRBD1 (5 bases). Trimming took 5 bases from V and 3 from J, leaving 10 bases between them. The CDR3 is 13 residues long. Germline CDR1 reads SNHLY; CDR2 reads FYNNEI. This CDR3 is CASSSDRHYGYTF. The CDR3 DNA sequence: TGTGCCAGCAGTTCCGACAGACACTATGGCTACACCTTC.

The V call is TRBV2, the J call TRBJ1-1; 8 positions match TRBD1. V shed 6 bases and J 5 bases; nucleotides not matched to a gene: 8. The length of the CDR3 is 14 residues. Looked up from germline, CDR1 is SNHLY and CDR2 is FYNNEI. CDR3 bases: TGTGCCAGCAGGGAGAGGACAGGGAGGACTGAAGCTTTCTTT. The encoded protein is CASRERTGRTEAFF.

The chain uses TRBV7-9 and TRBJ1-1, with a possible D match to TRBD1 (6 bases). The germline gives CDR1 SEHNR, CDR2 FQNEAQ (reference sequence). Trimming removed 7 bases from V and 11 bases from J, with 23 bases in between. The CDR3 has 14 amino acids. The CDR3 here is CASTKGVKNWSAFF. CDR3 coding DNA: TGTGCCAGCACGAAGGGGGTTAAGAATTGGTCGGCTTTCTTT. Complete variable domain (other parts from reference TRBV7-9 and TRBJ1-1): DTGVSQNPRHKITKRGQNVTFRCDPISEHNRLYWYRQTLGQGPEFLTYFQNEAQLEKSRLLSDRFSAERPKGSFSTLEIQRTEQGDSAMYLCASTKGVKNWSAFFGQGTRLTVV.

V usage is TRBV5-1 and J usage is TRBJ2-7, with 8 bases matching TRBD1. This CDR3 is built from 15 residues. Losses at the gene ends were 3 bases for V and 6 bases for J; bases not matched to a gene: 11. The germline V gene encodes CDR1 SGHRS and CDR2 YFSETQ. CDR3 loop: CASSWTRQGSGEQYF. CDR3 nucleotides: TGCGCCAGCAGCTGGACCAGACAGGGGTCGGGCGAGCAGTACTTC.

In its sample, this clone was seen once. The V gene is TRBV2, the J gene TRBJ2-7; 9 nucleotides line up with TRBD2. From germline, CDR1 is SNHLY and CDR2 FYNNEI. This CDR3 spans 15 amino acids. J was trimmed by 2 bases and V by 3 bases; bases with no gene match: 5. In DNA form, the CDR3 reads TGTGCCAGCAGTGATAAGCCTAGCGGGGCCTACGAGCAGTACTTC. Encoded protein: CASSDKPSGAYEQYF. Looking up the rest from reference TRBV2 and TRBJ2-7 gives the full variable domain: EPEVTQTPSHQVTQMGQEVILRCVPISNHLYFYWYRQILGQKVEFLVSFYNNEISEKSEIFDDQFSVERPDGSNFTLKIRSTKLEDSAMYFCASSDKPSGAYEQYFGPGTRLTVT.

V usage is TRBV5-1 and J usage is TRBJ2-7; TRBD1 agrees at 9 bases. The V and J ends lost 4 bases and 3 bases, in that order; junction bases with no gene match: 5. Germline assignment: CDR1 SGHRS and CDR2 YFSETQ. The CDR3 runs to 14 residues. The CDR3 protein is CASSEGQGGYEQYF. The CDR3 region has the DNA TGCGCCAGCAGCGAGGGACAGGGAGGCTACGAGCAGTACTTC.

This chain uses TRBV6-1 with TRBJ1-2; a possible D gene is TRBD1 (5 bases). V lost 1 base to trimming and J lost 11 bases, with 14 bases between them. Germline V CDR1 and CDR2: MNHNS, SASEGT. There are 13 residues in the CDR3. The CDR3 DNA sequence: TGTGCCAGCAGTGAAGTGGGGCCTGGGGTGTACACCTTC. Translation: CASSEVGPGVYTF.

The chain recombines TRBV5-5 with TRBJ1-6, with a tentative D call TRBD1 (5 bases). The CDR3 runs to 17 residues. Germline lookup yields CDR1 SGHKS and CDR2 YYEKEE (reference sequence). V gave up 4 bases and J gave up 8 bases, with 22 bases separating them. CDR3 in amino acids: CASSPALGLLWDSPLHF. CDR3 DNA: TGTGCCAGCAGCCCTGCCCTGGGGCTGTTGTGGGATTCACCCCTCCACTTT.

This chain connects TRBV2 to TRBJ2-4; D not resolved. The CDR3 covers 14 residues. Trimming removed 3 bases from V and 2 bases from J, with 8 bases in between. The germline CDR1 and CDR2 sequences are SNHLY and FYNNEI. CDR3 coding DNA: TGTGCCAGCAGTGAGTCCATGTCCAAAAACATTCAGTACTTC. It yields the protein CASSESMSKNIQYF. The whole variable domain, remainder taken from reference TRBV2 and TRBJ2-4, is EPEVTQTPSHQVTQMGQEVILRCVPISNHLYFYWYRQILGQKVEFLVSFYNNEISEKSEIFDDQFSVERPDGSNFTLKIRSTKLEDSAMYFCASSESMSKNIQYFGAGTRLSVL.

CDR3 loop: CASSGTGGAGELFF. The CDR3 bases are TGTGCCAGCAGCGGTACAGGGGGAGCCGGGGAGCTGTTTTTT. This sequence joins TRBV9 and TRBJ2-2; 8 bases fit TRBD1. Trimming removed 3 bases from V and 6 bases from J; junction bases left unmatched: 4. There are 14 residues in the CDR3. The germline V gene has CDR1 SGDLS and CDR2 YYNGEE.

The CDR3 loop is CASSQETGQTNSPLHF. The CDR3 DNA reads as TGTGCCAGCAGCCAAGAAACTGGACAGACCAATTCACCCCTCCACTTT. This chain joins TRBV4-2 and TRBJ1-6; TRBD1 might be the D (6 bases). The length of the CDR3 is 16 residues. The germline gives CDR1 LGHNA, CDR2 YNFKEQ. V was shortened by 0 bases and J by 7 bases, with 13 bases between the two germline ends.

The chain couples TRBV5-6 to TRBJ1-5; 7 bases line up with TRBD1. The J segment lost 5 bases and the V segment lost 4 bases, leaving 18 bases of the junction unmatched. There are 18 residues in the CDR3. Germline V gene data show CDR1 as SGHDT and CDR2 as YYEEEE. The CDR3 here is CASSASGTEGGSYQPQHF. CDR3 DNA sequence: TGTGCCAGCAGCGCCTCCGGGACAGAGGGGGGAAGCTATCAGCCCCAGCATTTT. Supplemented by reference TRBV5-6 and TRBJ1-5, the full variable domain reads DAGVTQSPTHLIKTRGQQVTLRCSPKSGHDTVSWYQQALGQGPQFIFQYYEEEERQRGNFPDRFSGHQFPNYSSELNVNALLLGDSALYLCASSASGTEGGSYQPQHFGDGTRLSIL.

CDR3 sequence reads: CSALTSGYTDTQYF. The CDR3 nucleotides read TGCAGCGCATTGACTAGCGGGTACACAGATACGCAGTATTTT. The chain couples TRBV29-1 to TRBJ2-3, with TRBD2 matching 10 bases. CDR3 length: 14 amino acids. Trimming took 7 bases from V and 2 from J; bases not matched to a gene: 6. Germline CDR1 is SQVTM and CDR2 is ANQGSEA.

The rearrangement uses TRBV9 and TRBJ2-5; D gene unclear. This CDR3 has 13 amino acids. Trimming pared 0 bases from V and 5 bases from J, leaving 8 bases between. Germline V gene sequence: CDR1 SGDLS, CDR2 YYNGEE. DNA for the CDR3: TGTGCCAGCAGCGTAGATGCACTCGAGACCCAGTACTTC. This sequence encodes CASSVDALETQYF.